This TCR beta chain comes out of a study of vaccination effects on CD4 cells after COVID-19. Study background: Each person got two doses of an mRNA SARS-CoV-2 vaccine, BNT162b2 or mRNA-1273. General study results and limits: Late in the post-vaccination period, infection-induced and vaccine-induced clones underwent marked clonal contraction.

Sequencing in the ViraFEST assay came after antigen-specific CD4+ T cells had been expanded with viral peptide pools, which were used to stimulate PBMC. Culturing for 9 to 10 days preceded CD4+ T cell isolation. It was between March and December 2020 that the person had a SARS-CoV-2 infection confirmed by PCR. The assay was immunoSEQ multiplex PCR, and TCRdb's table has in-frame clones only and misses some. This table holds roughly 17,000 clones, roughly 74% found once. CDR3 length: 14 amino acids. Germline V CDR1 and CDR2: SGHTA, FQGNSA. V gave up 6 bases and J gave up 4 bases, with 16 bases separating them. A word on this clone: What it recognizes is unknown.

The TCR was taken from a human donor who had a prior SARS-CoV-2 infection. This sequence joins TRBV7-2 and TRBJ2-7; a weak D match, TRBD1 (5 bases). This specimen consisted of CD4+ T cells from PBMCs cultured with SARS-CoV-2 spike peptides, obtained before COVID-19 vaccination. The CDR3 protein is CASSPRRGRYEQYF. The CDR3, as DNA: TGTGCCAGCAGTCCCCGAAGGGGTAGGTACGAGCAGTACTTC. The complete variable domain, with remaining parts taken from reference TRBV7-2 and TRBJ2-7, reads GAGVSQSPSNKVTEKGKDVELRCDPISGHTALYWYRQSLGQGLEFLIYFQGNSAPDKSGLPSDRFSAERTGGSVSTLTIQRTQQEDSAVYLCASSPRRGRYEQYFGPGTRLTVT.